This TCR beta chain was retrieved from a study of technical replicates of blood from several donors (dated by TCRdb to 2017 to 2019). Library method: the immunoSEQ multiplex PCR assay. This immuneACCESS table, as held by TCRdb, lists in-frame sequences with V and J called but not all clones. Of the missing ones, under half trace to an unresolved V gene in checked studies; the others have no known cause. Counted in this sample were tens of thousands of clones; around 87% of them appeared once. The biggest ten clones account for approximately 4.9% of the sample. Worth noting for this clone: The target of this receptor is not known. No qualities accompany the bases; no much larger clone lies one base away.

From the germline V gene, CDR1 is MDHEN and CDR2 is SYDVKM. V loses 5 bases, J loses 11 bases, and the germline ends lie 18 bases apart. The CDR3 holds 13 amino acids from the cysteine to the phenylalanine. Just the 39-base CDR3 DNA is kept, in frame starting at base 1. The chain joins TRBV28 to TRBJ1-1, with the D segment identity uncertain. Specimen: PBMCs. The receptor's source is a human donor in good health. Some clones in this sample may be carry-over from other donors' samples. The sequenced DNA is TGTGCCAGCAGTCAAATAACCCCTAACGTGGCTTTCTTT. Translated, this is CASSQITPNVAFF.